Below are 19 T cell receptor beta chains sequenced from a single sample in a study of T-cell reconstitution after alpha-beta-depleted transplantation in children. Unique molecular identifiers were incorporated during preparation of the TCRbeta library. TCRdb processed the PCR reads anew with MiXCR; each CDR3 protein has one entry. The data hold around 440,000 distinct CDR3 sequences, with 15% to 20% observed a single time. Source: PBMCs, mostly from graft donor cells, taken 360 days after TCRalphabeta/CD19-depleted stem cell transplant. All receptors come from a boy younger than two who had a stem cell transplant for Wiskott-Aldrich syndrome, so the T cells may come from the graft donor.

This clonotype was observed a handful of times. Germline and junction disagree at one end, which may indicate a read error. The chain has TRBV12-3 or TRBV12-4 and TRBJ2-7; unclear D gene. The CDR3 is 13 residues long. CDR3 in amino acids: CASRDLGQPYPNF. The CDR3 DNA reads as TGTGCCAGCCGTGATTTGGGCCAACCTTATCCGAACTTC.

The V gene is TRBV27, the J gene TRBJ2-6; D is perhaps TRBD1 or TRBD2 (5 bases each). The ends were cut back, 10 bases at V and 0 bases at J, with 16 bases in the middle. Germline CDR1 reads MNHEY; CDR2 reads SMNVEV (reference sequence). CDR3 size: 16 residues. CDR3 in DNA: TGTGCCAACGCGAGGGGAAGCGGCTCTGGGGCCAACGTCCTGACTTTC. Protein sequence: CANARGSGSGANVLTF.

The chain uses TRBV5-1 and TRBJ2-1; 10 nucleotides line up with TRBD2. J gave up 3 bases and V 4 bases, and 4 bases lay outside the gene matches. Germline V CDR1 and CDR2: SGHRS, YFSETQ. CDR3 size: 15 residues. CDR3 protein: CASSKTSGIYNEQFF. The CDR3 nucleotides read TGCGCCAGCAGCAAAACTAGCGGGATCTACAATGAGCAGTTCTTC.

Here the CDR3 DNA reads TGTGCCAGCAGCTTAGCAGGGCCAGGGATTGGCAATGAGCAGTTCTTC. It encodes CASSLAGPGIGNEQFF. The chain is built from TRBV7-2 and TRBJ2-1; perhaps TRBD1 as D (5 bases). The CDR3 covers 16 residues. The V and J ends lost 0 bases and 6 bases respectively, with 15 bases between them. Germline CDR1 is SGHTA and CDR2 is FQGNSA.

As DNA, the CDR3 is TGCAGTGCTAGCCGTGCCACTAGAACAGATACGCAGTATTTT. Protein sequence: CSASRATRTDTQYF. The V gene is TRBV20-1, the J gene TRBJ2-3; D is perhaps TRBD2 (5 bases). Trimming shortened V by 3 bases and J by 3 bases, and 13 bases separated the two germline ends. CDR3 length: 14 amino acids. The germline gives CDR1 DFQATT, CDR2 SNEGSKA (reference sequence).

This clonotype has just a few counts. The chain's CDR3 is CASSPQRGATYEQYF. The CDR3 nucleotides are TGTGCCAGCTCACCACAGCGGGGGGCTACCTACGAGCAGTACTTC. The chain combines TRBV18 with TRBJ2-7, with TRBD2 identical over 9 bases. Germline loops: CDR1 KGHSH, CDR2 LQKENI. J gave up 2 bases and V 1 base, and 3 bases lay outside the gene matches. This CDR3 is 15 amino acids long.

This clonotype was detected a few times. V and J are TRBV10-3 and TRBJ2-7; the D gene could be TRBD1 or TRBD2 (5 bases each). The length of the CDR3 is 14 residues. CDR1 and CDR2 from the germline V gene are ENHRY and SYGVKD. V lost 11 bases, J lost 0 bases, and 17 bases lay in between. Here the CDR3 reads CAVAGTISSYEQYF. The CDR3 DNA follows: TGTGCCGTAGCCGGGACGATCAGCTCCTACGAGCAGTACTTC.

The V and J genes are TRBV6-6 and TRBJ1-5, with a tentative D call TRBD1 (5 bases). The V and J ends lost 6 bases and 7 bases respectively, with 10 bases between them. Per germline, CDR1 MNHNY and CDR2 SVGAGI (reference sequence). The CDR3 has 12 amino acids. As DNA, the CDR3 is TGTGCCAGCAGCAATAGGGGACAGCCCCAGCATTTT. It specifies CASSNRGQPQHF.

In its sample, this clonotype was seen a few times. The V gene is TRBV6-1, the J gene TRBJ2-5, with TRBD2 matching 12 bases. V lost 6 bases and J lost 3; bases outside the gene matches: 8. This CDR3 region has 16 residues. CDR1 is MNHNS, CDR2 SASEGT, per germline. In nucleotides, the CDR3 is TGTGCCAGCAGCCCTCGACTAGCGGGAGTCGAAGAGACCCAGTACTTC. It encodes CASSPRLAGVEETQYF.

A few counts support this clonotype. This chain uses TRBV12-3 or TRBV12-4 with TRBJ2-5; D is possibly TRBD1 (5 bases). V was pared by 5 bases and J by 5 bases, with 15 bases between. There are 14 residues in the CDR3. CDR3 coding DNA: TGTGCCAGCAGTCCGAGACAGCACCCGGAGACCCAGTACTTC. This translates into CASSPRQHPETQYF.

V and J are TRBV10-3 and TRBJ1-4, with D maybe TRBD1 (5 bases). In germline, CDR1 is ENHRY, CDR2 SYGVKD. The CDR3 is made up of 15 amino acids. V lost 4 bases to trimming and J lost 8 bases, with 17 bases between them. The CDR3 nucleotides read TGTGCCATCAGTGGGACCGGGACCCCAGGCGAAAAACTGTTTTTT. Translated, it gives CAISGTGTPGEKLFF.

This clonotype came up a few times. One end of the junction is discordant with germline, which a read error may explain. J is TRBJ1-2 and V is TRBV10-3; D is undetermined. Germline V gene data show CDR1 as ENHRY and CDR2 as SYGVKD. The CDR3 sequence is 10 residues long. Written as DNA, the CDR3 is TGTGCCGTCAGAGCATATGGCTACACCTTC. Translation gives CAVRAYGYTF.

This clonotype was picked up many times. V usage is TRBV29-1 and J usage is TRBJ1-1; D gene uncertain. The germline V gene has CDR1 SQVTM and CDR2 ANQGSEA. V was pared by 4 bases and J by 1 base, with 10 bases between. This CDR3 contains 13 residues. Here the CDR3 reads CSVAEGRNTEAFF. The CDR3 region has the DNA TGCAGCGTTGCAGAGGGTAGGAACACTGAAGCTTTCTTT.

In this sample, this clonotype turned up a few times. The chain employs TRBV6-5 and TRBJ2-5; D unresolved. V was pared by 7 bases and J by 2 bases, with 8 bases between. Germline CDR1 MNHEY, CDR2 SVGAGI. CDR3 length equals 12 residues. This chain's CDR3 is CASIPTQETQYF. CDR3 DNA sequence: TGTGCCAGCATCCCGACGCAAGAGACCCAGTACTTC.

In this sample, this clonotype turned up a few times. The CDR3 DNA sequence: TGTGCCAGCAGTCCTCTTTTAGGGATACTAGCGGGACGGGAGCAGTACTTC. This codes for CASSPLLGILAGREQYF. The chain carries TRBV12-3 or TRBV12-4 and TRBJ2-7, with TRBD2 matching 10 bases. CDR3 size: 17 residues. Trimming cost V 5 bases and J 7 bases; bases outside gene matches: 17.

The table lists this clonotype with a count of one. V is TRBV6-1 and J is TRBJ2-7; 9 bases are shared with TRBD1. Trimming took 4 bases from V and 3 from J; bases not matched to a gene: 7. Germline assignment: CDR1 MNHNS and CDR2 SASEGT. The CDR3 is made up of 15 amino acids. The CDR3 DNA reads as TGTGCCAGCAGTGGGAACAGGGGGCATGGCTACGAGCAGTACTTC. This sequence encodes CASSGNRGHGYEQYF.

The chain joins TRBV11-2 to TRBJ2-2; the D call may be TRBD1 or TRBD2 (5 bases each). The CDR3 contains 15 residues. V shed 2 bases and J shed 8 bases, with 15 bases lying between them. Germline values: CDR1 SGHAT, CDR2 FQNNGV. The CDR3 sequence is CASSLRGPDSGELFF. In DNA, the CDR3 is TGTGCCAGCAGCTTAAGGGGACCCGATAGTGGGGAGCTGTTTTTT. The full variable domain, completed using reference TRBV11-2 and TRBJ2-2, is EAGVAQSPRYKIIEKRQSVAFWCNPISGHATLYWYQQILGQGPKLLIQFQNNGVVDDSQLPKDRFSAERLKGVDSTLKIQPAKLEDSAVYLCASSLRGPDSGELFFGEGSRLTVL.

This clonotype occurred a few times. This chain connects TRBV28 to TRBJ2-1; no clear D. Deletions cut 8 bases from V and 7 bases from J, with 12 bases between. This CDR3 contains 12 residues. In germline, CDR1 is MDHEN, CDR2 SYDVKM. The CDR3 nucleotides read TGTGCCAGCTTCGCAGCCGTGAATGAGCAGTTCTTC. It translates to CASFAAVNEQFF.

This clonotype appeared a few times. The CDR3, as DNA: TGTGCCAGCAGTTTGGGAGCGGGAGGGCCTTACGAGCAGTACTTC. Translation: CASSLGAGGPYEQYF. The chain employs TRBV12-3 or TRBV12-4 and TRBJ2-7, with 10 positions matching TRBD2. This CDR3 has 15 amino acids. Trimming at V came to 3 bases and at J to 4 bases, leaving 6 bases not matched to a gene.